What follows is one T cell receptor (beta chain) and its context. This sample was taken from a study of blood T cell repertoires in COVID-19. Study summary: T cells, B-cell-depleted T cells, or PBMCs provided the cDNA or gDNA that served as material.

Everyone who took part was roughly 18 to 89 years old, and they came from about two dozen US areas. Cohort 3 donors counted as recovered after two negative PCRs, clearance, or resolved symptoms. The J segment lost 1 base and the V segment lost 5 bases, leaving 6 bases of the junction unmatched. The germline V gene has CDR1 SGHTA and CDR2 FQGNSA. CDR3 length equals 15 residues. In the authors' methods: Counts of nucleated cells, estimated from reference gene primer amplification, were obtained. The protocol was immunoSEQ multiplex PCR, while the TCRdb copy is restricted to in-frame clones and leaves out a portion. The DNA gave D and trimming, while V, J and clone size come from that table. This sample has 310,000 or so clones, with around nine tenths found just once.

The sequence was obtained from a woman younger than 45 who had recovered from COVID-19. The source material was PBMCs or T cells enriched from blood (not recorded which). The rearrangement links TRBV7-2 to TRBJ1-2, with 8 bases aligning to TRBD1. CDR3 sequence reads: CASSPTGGDNYGYTF. In DNA, the CDR3 is TGTGCCAGCAGCCCAACAGGGGGAGATAACTATGGCTACACCTTC.